These T cell receptor beta chains were read from a single sample in a study of metastatic and nonmetastatic thyroid tumors. TCRdb re-called clones via MiXCR from the PCR reads. The sample shows about 37,000 clones, 13% of them seen only once. Sequences were obtained from blood. These TCRs come from a female donor with papillary thyroid cancer or a benign thyroid nodule (not recorded which). Some clones in this sample may be carry-over from other donors' samples. CDR3s include the opening cysteine and the closing phenylalanine or tryptophan. The order of the fields is V gene, J gene, D gene, CDR3 length, clone size, CDR3 DNA, CDR3 protein. D genes are given only for firm matches. Some rows mark clone size as missing; the rest say once, few, many or name a class of expanded clone.

TRBV27	TRBJ2-7	TRBD1	16	medium-sized	TGTGCCAGCAGACAGGGAGCGGGACAGGGTTTCGACGAGCAGTACTTC	CASRQGAGQGFDEQYF
TRBV5-1	TRBJ2-5	-	16	once	TGCGCCAGCAGCGCTACCGGGTCTCTTACCCTCGAGACCCAGTACTTC	CASSATGSLTLETQYF
TRBV12-3/TRBV12-4	TRBJ1-1	-	13	many	TGTGCCAGTGGGGGACTTTTGAACACTGAAGCTTTCTTT	CASGGLLNTEAFF
TRBV5-6	TRBJ2-1	-	16	many	TGTGCCAGCAGCCCGAAGTGGGGGCGGGAGCTCGGTGAGCAGTTCTTC	CASSPKWGRELGEQFF
TRBV6-2/TRBV6-3	TRBJ1-6	-	11	medium-sized	TGTGCCAGCAGCCCGGATGAGGGCCTCCACTTT	CASSPDEGLHF
TRBV5-1	TRBJ2-7	-	16	-	TGCGCCAGCAGCCCATACGACATGCTGCGACCGGGCGAGCAGTACTTC	CASSPYDMLRPGEQYF
TRBV20-1	TRBJ1-1	-	14	-	TGCAGTGCTAGAGGGCAGCTTATGAACACTGAAGCTTTCTTT	CSARGQLMNTEAFF
TRBV15	TRBJ2-7	-	12	many	TGTGCCACCAGCCGGGGGGCATACGAGCAGTACTTC	CATSRGAYEQYF
TRBV3-1	TRBJ1-3	-	15	many	TGTGCCAGCAGCCAAAACTCCCTCTCTGGAAACACCATATATTTT	CASSQNSLSGNTIYF
TRBV5-6	TRBJ1-4	-	13	-	TGTGCCAGCAGCTTGGCCGGACGGGAAAAACTGTTTTTT	CASSLAGREKLFF
TRBV28	TRBJ2-5	TRBD1	16	many	TGTGCCAGCAGTTTAGGGGGACAGGGGGCCCGGGAGACCCAGTACTTC	CASSLGGQGARETQYF
TRBV27	TRBJ1-4	-	14	many	TGTGCCAGCCGTGGAGGCCATCAGGATGAAAAACTGTTTTTT	CASRGGHQDEKLFF
TRBV10-1	TRBJ2-3	-	14	many	TGCGCCAGCAGCCCCAGGGGGGTCCCGGATACGCAGTATTTT	CASSPRGVPDTQYF
TRBV20-1	TRBJ2-7	-	13	-	TGCAGTGCCGTAGAGGGAGTGGGTTACGAGCAGTACTTC	CSAVEGVGYEQYF
TRBV4-2	TRBJ1-2	-	13	many	TGTGCCAGCAGCCAGGAGAGATCCTATGGCTACACCTTC	CASSQERSYGYTF
TRBV20-1	TRBJ1-3	-	15	many	TGCAGTGCCCGGACATCCGGCAGCTCTGGAAACACCATATATTTT	CSARTSGSSGNTIYF
TRBV2	TRBJ2-2	-	15	many	TGTGCCAGCAGTGAGATAGTGGGGGGAACCGGGGAGCTGTTTTTT	CASSEIVGGTGELFF
TRBV27	TRBJ2-7	TRBD1	14	medium-sized	TGTGCCAGCAGTGCGACAGGGGGGGCCTACGAGCAGTACTTC	CASSATGGAYEQYF
TRBV6-1	TRBJ2-3	TRBD2	15	many	TGTGCCAGCACCGAGACTAGCGGGCCCACAGATACGCAGTATTTT	CASTETSGPTDTQYF
TRBV7-2	TRBJ2-3	-	15	many	TGTGCCAGCAGCTTAGCCCGCCGGGGCACAGATACGCAGTATTTT	CASSLARRGTDTQYF
TRBV6-1	TRBJ2-2	-	15	many	TGTGCCAGCAGTTCCAGGCGACCCGACACCGGGGAGCTGTTTTTT	CASSSRRPDTGELFF
TRBV19	TRBJ1-2	-	11	-	TGTGCCAGTACCCCAAGGTATGGCTACACCTTC	CASTPRYGYTF
TRBV12-3/TRBV12-4	TRBJ1-2	-	13	-	TGTGCCAGCAGTTCTGGGACGTTCTATGGCTACACCTTC	CASSSGTFYGYTF
TRBV28	TRBJ1-5	TRBD1	16	many	TGTGCCAGCAGTTTAAATGGACAGGTCGTCAATCAGCCCCAGCATTTT	CASSLNGQVVNQPQHF
TRBV20-1	TRBJ2-3	-	14	many	TGCAGTGCTAGAGTCGGAGGCCACCCGTGGCGGCAGTATTTT	CSARVGGHPWRQYF
TRBV6-1	TRBJ1-5	TRBD1	15	many	TGTGCCAGCAGACCCGACAGGGATAGCAATCAGCCCCAGCATTTT	CASRPDRDSNQPQHF
TRBV12-3/TRBV12-4	TRBJ1-1	-	13	medium-sized	TGTGCCAGCAGTTCGAACAGGAACACTGAAGCTTTCTTT	CASSSNRNTEAFF
TRBV6-4	TRBJ2-1	-	11	many	TGTGCCACTAGGTGGGGTGGTGAGCAGTTCTTC	CATRWGGEQFF
TRBV28	TRBJ1-2	-	14	many	TGTGCCAGCAGGTCTACTGGGGCGAGCTATGGCTACACCTTC	CASRSTGASYGYTF
TRBV6-2/TRBV6-3	TRBJ1-1	TRBD1	19	-	TGTGCCAGCAGTTACTCGATTCTGGTGAGCGACAGGGGTGAAGATGAAGCTTTCTTT	CASSYSILVSDRGEDEAFF
TRBV6-1	TRBJ2-2	-	14	-	TGTGCCAGCAGGGGTGACAGTAACACCGGGGAGCTGTTTTTT	CASRGDSNTGELFF
TRBV11-2	TRBJ2-2	-	19	-	TGTGTCAGCAGCTTAGAAGGATTGGAGACTGGCGATTTCGCCGGGGAGCTGTTTTTT	CVSSLEGLETGDFAGELFF
TRBV9	TRBJ2-1	TRBD2	18	-	TGTGCCAGCAGCGTTAATAAACTGAGCGGGAGTATGTACAATGAGCAGTTCTTC	CASSVNKLSGSMYNEQFF
TRBV28	TRBJ2-7	TRBD1	16	medium-sized	TGTGCCAGCAGTTTAATGGGAGGACAGGGCTCCTACGAGCAGTACTTC	CASSLMGGQGSYEQYF
TRBV24-1	TRBJ1-2	-	12	medium-sized	TGTGCCACCAGTGATTTTACAGATGGCTACACCTTC	CATSDFTDGYTF
TRBV4-2	TRBJ2-1	-	13	few	TGTGCCAGCAGCCAAGAGGGCGCCAGTGAGCAGTTCTTC	CASSQEGASEQFF
TRBV6-1	TRBJ2-1	TRBD1	11	medium-sized	TGTGCCAGCAGTGGCCGGGACAGGGCTATCTTC	CASSGRDRAIF
TRBV12-3/TRBV12-4	TRBJ1-2	TRBD1	14	medium-sized	TGTGCCAGCAGTACGGGGACAGGGAATAGGGGCTACACCTTC	CASSTGTGNRGYTF
TRBV28	TRBJ2-3	TRBD2	14	many	TGTGCCAGCACCTCGGGAGGGAGCACAGATACGCAGTATTTT	CASTSGGSTDTQYF
TRBV7-2	TRBJ2-5	-	14	many	TGTGCCAGCAGCTTAGGAGGAATGGGGGAGACCCAGTACTTC	CASSLGGMGETQYF
TRBV10-3	TRBJ2-1	TRBD2	16	many	TGTGCCATCAGTGGAACCTCGGGAGGGAATGGCAATGAGCAGTTCTTC	CAISGTSGGNGNEQFF
TRBV6-2/TRBV6-3	TRBJ2-7	-	15	many	TGTGCCAGCACTCTCCGGGACCCCGCTTCCTACGAGCAGTACTTC	CASTLRDPASYEQYF
TRBV5-1	TRBJ2-3	TRBD2	17	many	TGCGCCAGCAGCTCCGGACTAGCGGCTTTTAAAGCAGATACGCAGTATTTT	CASSSGLAAFKADTQYF
TRBV20-1	TRBJ2-1	-	15	once	TGCAGTGCTAGAGACCCGGGATGGCCGGGCAATGAGCAATTCTTC	CSARDPGWPGNEQFF